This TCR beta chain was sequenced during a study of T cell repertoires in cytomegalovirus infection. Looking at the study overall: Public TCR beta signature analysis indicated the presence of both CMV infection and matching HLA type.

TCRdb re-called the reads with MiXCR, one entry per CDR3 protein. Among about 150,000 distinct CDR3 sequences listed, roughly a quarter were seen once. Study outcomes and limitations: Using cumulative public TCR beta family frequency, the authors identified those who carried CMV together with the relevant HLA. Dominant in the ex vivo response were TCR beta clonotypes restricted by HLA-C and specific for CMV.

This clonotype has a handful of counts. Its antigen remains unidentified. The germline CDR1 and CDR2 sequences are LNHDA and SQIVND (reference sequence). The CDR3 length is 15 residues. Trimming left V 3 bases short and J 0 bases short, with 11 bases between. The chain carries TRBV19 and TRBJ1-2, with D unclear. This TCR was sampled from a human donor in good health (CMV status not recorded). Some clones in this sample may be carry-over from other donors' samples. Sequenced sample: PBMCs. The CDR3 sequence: CASSILGRANYGYTF. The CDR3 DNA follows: TGTGCCAGTAGTATCCTCGGGAGAGCTAACTATGGCTACACCTTC.